The clone carrying this T cell receptor (beta chain) rates as medium-sized. Blood genomic DNA input for TRB amplification was roughly 230-550 ng. V was shortened by 3 bases and J by 5 bases, with 14 bases between the two germline ends. This CDR3 contains 15 residues. In germline, CDR1 is LNHDA, CDR2 SQIVND (reference sequence). The entry originates in a study of T and B cells in COVID-19 patients. Study-level background: COVID-19 patients gave peripheral blood either during active infection or after recovery. Nine tenths of the roughly 20 active-infection patients had comorbidities associated with unfavorable COVID-19 outcome.

TRB rearrangements were amplified by multiplex PCR with BIOMED2 TRB-A/B primers. TCRdb ran MiXCR on the multiplex PCR reads and lists one entry per CDR3 protein. Of approximately 4,100 distinct CDR3 sequences listed, approximately 23% were seen once; the top ten hold 25% to 30%. The material sequenced was blood. The clonotype originates from a human donor with active COVID-19. The rearrangement uses TRBV19 and TRBJ1-5; D gene uncertain. The CDR3 spells CASSISGARDQPQHF. CDR3 bases: TGTGCCAGTAGTATTAGCGGCGCTCGTGATCAGCCCCAGCATTTT.